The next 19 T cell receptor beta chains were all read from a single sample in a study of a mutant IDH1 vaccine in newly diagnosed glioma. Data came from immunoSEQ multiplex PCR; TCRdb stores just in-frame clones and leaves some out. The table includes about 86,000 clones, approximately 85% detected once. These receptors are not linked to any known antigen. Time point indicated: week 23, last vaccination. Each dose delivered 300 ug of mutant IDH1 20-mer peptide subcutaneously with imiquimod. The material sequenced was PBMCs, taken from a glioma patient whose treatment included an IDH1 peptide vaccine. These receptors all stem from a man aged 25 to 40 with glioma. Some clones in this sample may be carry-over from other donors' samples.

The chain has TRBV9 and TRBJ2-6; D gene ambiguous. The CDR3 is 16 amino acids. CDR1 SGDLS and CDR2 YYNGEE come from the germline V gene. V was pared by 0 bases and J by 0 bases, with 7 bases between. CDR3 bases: TGTGCCAGCAGCGTAGGGCAGACCTCTGGGGCCAACGTCCTGACTTTC. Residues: CASSVGQTSGANVLTF.

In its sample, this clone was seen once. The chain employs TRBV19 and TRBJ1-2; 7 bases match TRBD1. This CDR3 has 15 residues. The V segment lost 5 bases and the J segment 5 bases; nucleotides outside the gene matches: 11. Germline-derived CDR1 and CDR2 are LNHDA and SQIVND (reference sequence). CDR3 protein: CASSPARGQQYGYTF. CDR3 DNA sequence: TGTGCCAGTAGTCCTGCCCGGGGACAGCAATATGGCTACACCTTC.

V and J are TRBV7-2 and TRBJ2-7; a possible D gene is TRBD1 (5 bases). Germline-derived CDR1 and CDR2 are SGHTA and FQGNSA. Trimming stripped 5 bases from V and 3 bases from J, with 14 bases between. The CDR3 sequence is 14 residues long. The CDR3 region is CASSADRDLYEQYF. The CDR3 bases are TGTGCCAGCAGCGCCGACAGAGACCTCTACGAGCAGTACTTC.

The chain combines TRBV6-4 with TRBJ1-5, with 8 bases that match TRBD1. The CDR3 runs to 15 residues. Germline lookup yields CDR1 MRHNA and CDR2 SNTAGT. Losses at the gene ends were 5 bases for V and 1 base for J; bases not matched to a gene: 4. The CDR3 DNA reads TGTGCCAGCAGTCCAACAGGGGGAAGCAATCAGCCCCAGCATTTT. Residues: CASSPTGGSNQPQHF.

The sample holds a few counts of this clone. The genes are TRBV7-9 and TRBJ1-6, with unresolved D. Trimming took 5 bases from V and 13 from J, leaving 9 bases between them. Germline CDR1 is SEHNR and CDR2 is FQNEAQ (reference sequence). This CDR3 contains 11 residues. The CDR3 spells CASSPVSPLHF. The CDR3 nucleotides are TGTGCCAGCAGCCCCGTATCCCCCCTCCACTTT.

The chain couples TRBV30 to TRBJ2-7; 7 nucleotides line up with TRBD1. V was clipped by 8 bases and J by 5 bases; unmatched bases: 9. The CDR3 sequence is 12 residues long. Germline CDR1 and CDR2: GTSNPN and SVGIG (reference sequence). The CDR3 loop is CARAETGNEQYF. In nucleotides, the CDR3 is TGTGCCAGGGCCGAGACAGGGAACGAGCAGTACTTC.

The CDR3 spells CASSYHRQGVLGGYTF. In DNA form, the CDR3 reads TGTGCCAGCAGTTACCATCGGCAGGGGGTTTTAGGTGGCTACACCTTC. The chain recombines TRBV6-5 with TRBJ1-2; 7 bases line up with TRBD1. CDR3 length: 16 residues. J was trimmed by 7 bases and V by 2 bases; bases with no gene match: 13. Germline CDR1 MNHEY, CDR2 SVGAGI.

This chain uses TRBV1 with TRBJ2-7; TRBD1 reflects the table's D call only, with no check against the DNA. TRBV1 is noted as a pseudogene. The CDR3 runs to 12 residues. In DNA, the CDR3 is TGCACCAGCAGCCCATTTGCCTACGAGCAGTACTTC. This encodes CTSSPFAYEQYF.

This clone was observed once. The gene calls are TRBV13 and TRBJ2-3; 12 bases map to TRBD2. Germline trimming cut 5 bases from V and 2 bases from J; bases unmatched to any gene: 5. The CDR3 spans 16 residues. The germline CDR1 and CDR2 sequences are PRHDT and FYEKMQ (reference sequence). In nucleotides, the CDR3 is TGTGCCAGCAGCCTTCGGACTAGCGGGGCCACAGATACGCAGTATTTT. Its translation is CASSLRTSGATDTQYF.

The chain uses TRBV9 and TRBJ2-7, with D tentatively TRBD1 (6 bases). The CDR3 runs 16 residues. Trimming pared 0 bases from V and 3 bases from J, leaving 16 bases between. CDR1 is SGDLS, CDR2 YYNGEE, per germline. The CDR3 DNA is TGTGCCAGCAGCGTAGCCCAGGGGTTCAGTGGCTACGAGCAGTACTTC. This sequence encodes CASSVAQGFSGYEQYF. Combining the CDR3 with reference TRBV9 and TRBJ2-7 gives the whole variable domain DSGVTQTPKHLITATGQRVTLRCSPRSGDLSVYWYQQSLDQGLQFLIQYYNGEERAKGNILERFSAQQFPDLHSELNLSSLELGDSALYFCASSVAQGFSGYEQYFGPGTRLTVT.

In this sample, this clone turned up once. The CDR3 nucleotides are TGTGCCAGCAGCGTCTTTGGGGCCCGGGGAGCTAACTATGGCTACACCTTC. It encodes CASSVFGARGANYGYTF. The chain uses TRBV2 and TRBJ1-2; weak D call: TRBD1 (5 bases). The germline V gene has CDR1 SNHLY and CDR2 FYNNEI. This CDR3 has 17 residues. Trimming shortened V by 6 bases and J by 0 bases, and 20 bases separated the two germline ends.

CDR3 coding DNA: TGTGCCAGCACCACTAGGACTAGCGGGGGAGAGACCCAGTACTTC. Its protein product is CASTTRTSGGETQYF. The chain carries TRBV7-8 and TRBJ2-5, with 13 bases identical to TRBD2. Trimming took 7 bases from V and 4 from J; bases not matched to a gene: 6. This CDR3 spans 15 amino acids. Germline loops: CDR1 SGHVS, CDR2 FQNEAQ.

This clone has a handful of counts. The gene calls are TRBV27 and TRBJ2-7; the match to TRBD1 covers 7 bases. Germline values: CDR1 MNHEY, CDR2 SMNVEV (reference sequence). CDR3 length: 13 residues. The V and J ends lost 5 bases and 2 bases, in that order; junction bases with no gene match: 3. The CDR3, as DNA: TGTGCCAGCAGTCGTGACAGGGCCTACGAGCAGTACTTC. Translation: CASSRDRAYEQYF.

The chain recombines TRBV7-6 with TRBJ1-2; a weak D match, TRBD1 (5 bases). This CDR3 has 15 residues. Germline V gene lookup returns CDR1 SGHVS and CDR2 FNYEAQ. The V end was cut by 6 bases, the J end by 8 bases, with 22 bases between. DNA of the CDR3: TGTGCCAGCAGTACTATCGGGGGGAGGACGCGCGGCTACACCTTC. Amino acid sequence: CASSTIGGRTRGYTF.

The CDR3 coding sequence is TGTGCCAGCAGCCAAGTTCTGCAGAGTATAGGACTAGTAGTCCAAGGGGGCCAAGAGACCCAGTACTTC. Protein product: CASSQVLQSIGLVVQGGQETQYF. The chain joins TRBV4-2 to TRBJ2-5; D possibly corresponds to TRBD2 (7 bases). The CDR3 runs to 23 residues. Germline lookup yields CDR1 LGHNA and CDR2 YNFKEQ. Between the trimmed V and J ends, which lost 1 base and 1 base, there was a span of 34 bases.

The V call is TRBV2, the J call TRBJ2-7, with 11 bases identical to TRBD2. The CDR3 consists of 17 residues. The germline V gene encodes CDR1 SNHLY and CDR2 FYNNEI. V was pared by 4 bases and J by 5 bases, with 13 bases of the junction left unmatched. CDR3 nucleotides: TGTGCCAGCAGTGGATCTTCAATACTAGCGGGAGTTGACGAGCAGTACTTC. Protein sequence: CASSGSSILAGVDEQYF. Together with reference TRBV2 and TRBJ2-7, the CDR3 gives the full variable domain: EPEVTQTPSHQVTQMGQEVILRCVPISNHLYFYWYRQILGQKVEFLVSFYNNEISEKSEIFDDQFSVERPDGSNFTLKIRSTKLEDSAMYFCASSGSSILAGVDEQYFGPGTRLTVT.

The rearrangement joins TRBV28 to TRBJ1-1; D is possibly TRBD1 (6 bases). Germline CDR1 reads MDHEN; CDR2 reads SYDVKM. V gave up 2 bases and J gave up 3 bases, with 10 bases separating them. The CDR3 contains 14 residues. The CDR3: CASSLAHRDTEAFF. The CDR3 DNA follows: TGTGCCAGCAGTTTAGCCCACAGGGACACTGAAGCTTTCTTT. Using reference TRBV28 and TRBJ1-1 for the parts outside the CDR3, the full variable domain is DVKVTQSSRYLVKRTGEKVFLECVQDMDHENMFWYRQDPGLGLRLIYFSYDVKMKEKGDIPEGYSVSREKKERFSLILESASTNQTSMYLCASSLAHRDTEAFFGQGTRLTVV.

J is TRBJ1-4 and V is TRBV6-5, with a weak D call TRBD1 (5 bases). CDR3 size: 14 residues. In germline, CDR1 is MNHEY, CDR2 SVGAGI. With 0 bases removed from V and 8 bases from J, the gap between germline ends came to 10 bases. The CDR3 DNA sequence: TGTGCCAGCAGTTACTCAGGGGTAGGAGAAAAACTGTTTTTT. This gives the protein CASSYSGVGEKLFF.

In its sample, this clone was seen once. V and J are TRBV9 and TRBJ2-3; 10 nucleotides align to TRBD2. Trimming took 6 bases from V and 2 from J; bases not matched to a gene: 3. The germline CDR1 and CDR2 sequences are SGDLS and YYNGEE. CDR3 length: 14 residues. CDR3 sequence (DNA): TGTGCCAGCACAGGACTAGCGGACACAGATACGCAGTATTTT. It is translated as CASTGLADTDTQYF. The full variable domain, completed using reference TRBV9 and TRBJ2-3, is DSGVTQTPKHLITATGQRVTLRCSPRSGDLSVYWYQQSLDQGLQFLIQYYNGEERAKGNILERFSAQQFPDLHSELNLSSLELGDSALYFCASTGLADTDTQYFGPGTRLTVL.